This TCR beta chain derives from a study of cytomegalovirus exposure and HLA in healthy donors. The CDR3 extends over 16 amino acids. Germline loops: CDR1 MNHNY, CDR2 SVGAGI (reference sequence). V lost 0 bases and J lost 8; bases outside the gene matches: 8. Primers for the PCR totalled 60 Vbeta and 13 Jbeta. TCRdb's copy holds only in-frame clones and misses some; the assay was immunoSEQ multiplex PCR. Among about 220,000 clones, just over 75% were seen once, and the ten largest hold approximately 0.63%. The chain recombines TRBV6-6 with TRBJ2-4, with 9 bases identical to TRBD2. This clonotype originated in a man younger than 35 in good health and CMV-seronegative. Sequenced sample: PBMCs. This chain's CDR3 is CASSYSSTAGGDIQYF. The CDR3 DNA is TGTGCCAGCAGTTACTCGAGTACAGCGGGAGGCGACATTCAGTACTTC.